These T cell receptor beta chains were read from a single sample in a study of cytomegalovirus exposure and HLA in healthy donors. Generated by immunoSEQ multiplex PCR, the TCRdb table keeps only in-frame clones and is missing some. This sample has roughly 98,000 clones, with 70% found just once. Sequenced input: PBMCs. The source of these receptors is a man aged 50-59 years in good health and CMV-seronegative. Each CDR3 is given with its conserved first and last residue. A D gene is named only where the DNA matches it firmly. Expanded clones are given a class, and other clones once, few, many or no size at all.

TRBJ1-1,.,TRBV5-1,.,CASSLRTVNTEAFF,TGCGCCAGCAGCCTCAGGACAGTGAACACTGAAGCTTTCTTT
TRBJ1-2,.,TRBV28,.,CASDGDSDYGYTF,TGTGCCAGCGACGGGGATAGTGACTATGGCTACACCTTC
TRBJ2-1,once,TRBV27,TRBD2,CASSFSGRGNEQFF,TGTGCCAGCAGTTTTAGCGGGAGGGGTAATGAGCAGTTCTTC
TRBJ1-3,.,TRBV6-1,.,CASRLQGSSGNTIYF,TGTGCCAGCAGGTTACAGGGATCTTCTGGAAACACCATATATTTT
TRBJ2-7,.,TRBV6-1,TRBD2,CASSAGGSSVKQYF,TGTGCCAGCAGTGCCGGCGGGAGCTCGGTCAAGCAGTACTTC
TRBJ2-3,.,TRBV5-4,.,CASSLDVRTDTQYF,TGTGCCAGCAGCTTGGATGTGCGTACAGATACGCAGTATTTT
TRBJ2-7,.,TRBV10-2,.,CASSAQGEQYF,TGCGCCAGCAGCGCACAGGGCGAGCAGTACTTC
TRBJ2-7,.,TRBV4-1,TRBD1,CASSRGTGGNYEQYF,TGCGCCAGCAGCCGAGGGACAGGGGGCAACTACGAGCAGTACTTC
TRBJ2-7,few,TRBV29-1,.,CSVEDLREQYF,TGCAGCGTTGAAGATCTACGGGAGCAGTACTTC
TRBJ2-5,.,TRBV7-7,TRBD1,CASSPRQGSETQYF,TGTGCTAGCAGCCCACGACAGGGTTCGGAGACCCAGTACTTC
TRBJ1-4,.,TRBV5-4,TRBD1,CASSVRGQGFANEKLFF,TGTGCCAGCAGCGTTAGGGGACAGGGATTCGCTAATGAAAAACTGTTTTTT
TRBJ2-7,.,TRBV6-5,TRBD1,CASADRGPYEQYF,TGTGCCAGCGCGGACAGGGGTCCCTACGAGCAGTACTTC
TRBJ2-4,.,TRBV6-1,.,CASSEPGIAKNIQYF,TGTGCCAGCAGTGAACCAGGAATAGCCAAAAACATTCAGTACTTC
TRBJ2-7,.,TRBV10-3,.,CAISDPASSTYEQYF,TGTGCCATCAGTGATCCGGCTAGCTCGACCTACGAGCAGTACTTC
TRBJ1-6,.,TRBV30,TRBD1,CAWSLQTTGGHSPLHF,TGTGCCTGGAGCTTGCAAACGACAGGGGGCCATTCACCCCTCCACTTT
TRBJ2-7,few,TRBV6-5,TRBD2,CASSYTGLAGGYEQYF,TGTGCCAGCAGTTACACGGGACTAGCGGGAGGGTATGAGCAGTACTTC
TRBJ1-5,.,TRBV18,.,CASSPSGIKNQPQHF,TGTGCCAGCTCACCATCCGGGATTAAAAATCAGCCCCAGCATTTT
TRBJ1-2,.,TRBV5-4,TRBD1,CASSSKQGQEGYTF,TGTGCCAGCAGCTCTAAACAGGGGCAGGAAGGCTACACCTTC
TRBJ2-7,.,TRBV28,.,CASRSRPTGREQYF,TGTGCCAGCAGATCGCGACCTACAGGACGCGAGCAGTACTTC
TRBJ2-3,.,TRBV9,TRBD2,CASSVSSGSTDTQYF,TGTGCCAGCAGCGTAAGTAGCGGGAGCACAGATACGCAGTATTTT
TRBJ1-1,once,TRBV5-6,TRBD1,CASSMAVRTGPMNTEAFF,TGTGCCAGCAGCATGGCCGTGCGGACAGGGCCCATGAACACTGAAGCTTTCTTT
TRBJ2-1,.,TRBV27,.,CASSFIGQGYNEQFF,TGTGCCAGCAGTTTTATCGGGCAGGGCTACAATGAGCAGTTCTTC
TRBJ2-1,.,TRBV10-1,.,CASSGSGVGGQFF,TGCGCCAGCAGTGGATCGGGAGTCGGGGGGCAGTTCTTC
TRBJ1-1,.,TRBV6-1,TRBD1,CASRPGQGANTEAFF,TGTGCCAGCAGACCCGGTCAGGGGGCCAACACTGAAGCTTTCTTT
TRBJ2-5,.,TRBV27,TRBD2,CASSFFPLAGGGETQYF,TGTGCCAGCAGTTTTTTCCCCTTAGCGGGAGGCGGGGAGACCCAGTACTTC
TRBJ2-1,.,TRBV5-1,TRBD2,CASSLWGREGLEQFF,TGCGCCAGCAGCTTGTGGGGGCGGGAGGGCCTTGAGCAGTTCTTC
TRBJ1-1,.,TRBV6-4,.,CASSKQGMNTEAFF,TGTGCCAGCAGTAAACAGGGCATGAACACTGAAGCTTTCTTT
TRBJ2-1,.,TRBV6-6,TRBD2,CASSNLAGGVDEQFF,TGTGCCAGCAGTAATCTAGCGGGAGGGGTAGATGAGCAGTTCTTC
TRBJ1-3,.,TRBV30,.,CAWSRQAGSGNTIYF,TGTGCCTGGAGTAGACAGGCGGGTTCTGGAAACACCATATATTTT
TRBJ1-1,.,TRBV29-1,.,CSVEARFDTEAFF,TGCAGCGTTGAAGCCCGGTTTGACACTGAAGCTTTCTTT
TRBJ1-2,.,TRBV7-2,.,CASSSRGPYGYTF,TGTGCCAGCAGCTCGAGAGGCCCCTATGGCTACACCTTC
TRBJ1-4,.,TRBV5-6,.,CASSLFVRGFDEKLFF,TGTGCCAGCAGCTTGTTCGTTCGGGGTTTCGATGAAAAACTGTTTTTT
TRBJ1-5,once,TRBV6-5,TRBD1,CASRDRVGGQPQHF,TGTGCCAGCAGGGACAGGGTGGGAGGTCAGCCCCAGCATTTT
TRBJ2-4,.,TRBV29-1,.,CAGAGNANIQYF,TGCGCTGGAGCTGGCAACGCGAACATTCAGTACTTC
TRBJ2-3,.,TRBV4-2,.,CASSPGLEGDTQYF,TGTGCCAGCAGCCCGGGACTGGAAGGAGATACGCAGTATTTT
TRBJ2-2,.,TRBV5-1,.,CASSLTGIGDTGELFF,TGCGCCAGCAGCTTGACCGGAATCGGAGACACCGGGGAGCTGTTTTTT
TRBJ1-5,.,TRBV7-7,TRBD1,CASSYLRTGKPPQHF,TGTGCTAGCAGCTATTTAAGGACAGGGAAGCCGCCCCAGCATTTT
TRBJ2-6,.,TRBV7-9,.,CSSSSRVIGVLTF,TGTTCCAGCAGCTCCAGGGTAATCGGCGTCCTGACTTTC
TRBJ2-7,.,TRBV29-1,.,CSVERDYEQYF,TGCAGCGTTGAGAGGGACTACGAGCAGTACTTC
TRBJ1-5,.,TRBV5-8,.,CASSLLNQPQHF,TGTGCCAGCAGCTTACTCAATCAGCCCCAGCATTTT
TRBJ1-5,few,TRBV6-1,.,CASSEMRDSNQPQHF,TGTGCCAGCAGTGAAATGAGGGATAGCAATCAGCCCCAGCATTTT
TRBJ1-2,.,TRBV11-2,TRBD1,CASRKQGRYGYTF,TGTGCCAGCAGGAAACAGGGGAGGTATGGCTACACCTTC
TRBJ2-2,few,TRBV2,TRBD2,CASSRLANTGELFF,TGTGCCAGCAGTAGACTAGCTAACACCGGGGAGCTGTTTTTT
TRBJ1-6,.,TRBV6-6,TRBD1,CASSSGTGGYSPLHF,TGTGCCAGCAGTTCCGGGACAGGGGGTTATTCACCCCTCCACTTT
TRBJ2-3,.,TRBV6-1,.,CASINTFSTDTQYF,TGTGCCAGCATCAACACATTCAGCACAGATACGCAGTATTTT
TRBJ2-1,.,TRBV28,.,CASSLSRGKGEQFF,TGTGCCAGCAGTTTAAGTCGAGGAAAAGGAGAGCAGTTCTTC
TRBJ2-7,.,TRBV27,TRBD2,CASSLSGLAGGPQGDEQYF,TGTGCCAGCAGTTTATCGGGGCTAGCGGGAGGGCCCCAGGGGGACGAGCAGTACTTC
TRBJ2-4,.,TRBV5-1,TRBD2,CASSLGWAGVEKNIQHF,TGCGCCAGCAGCTTGGGCTGGGCGGGAGTAGAGAAAAACATTCAGCACTTC
TRBJ2-7,.,TRBV10-1,.,CASSVAADPSYEQYF,TGCGCCAGCAGTGTTGCGGCAGATCCGTCCTACGAGCAGTACTTC
TRBJ1-5,.,TRBV5-6,.,CASSLVLPGSTDTQHF,TGTGCCAGCAGCTTGGTCCTTCCAGGAAGCACAGATACGCAGCATTTT
TRBJ1-4,few,TRBV7-6,.,CASSLALMSVSNEKLFF,TGTGCCAGCAGCTTAGCGCTAATGTCTGTGTCAAATGAAAAACTGTTTTTT
TRBJ1-2,.,TRBV7-9,.,CASSRRTGFGYTF,TGTGCCAGCAGCCGCCGTACAGGGTTTGGCTACACCTTC
TRBJ1-2,.,TRBV7-9,TRBD1,CASSLVPTGNYGYTF,TGTGCCAGCAGCTTAGTCCCGACAGGGAACTATGGCTACACCTTC
TRBJ1-4,.,TRBV15,TRBD1,CATSTRGLGEKLFF,TGTGCCACCAGCACCAGGGGGTTAGGAGAAAAACTGTTTTTT
TRBJ2-7,.,TRBV11-2,.,CASSSLAYEQYF,TGTGCCAGCAGCTCCTTGGCATACGAGCAGTACTTC
TRBJ1-1,few,TRBV19,TRBD1,CASSYYTGGSGTEAFF,TGTGCCAGTAGTTACTATACAGGGGGCTCGGGCACTGAAGCTTTCTTT
TRBJ1-2,.,TRBV20-1,TRBD1,CRATGPYGYTF,TGCAGAGCGACAGGGCCCTATGGCTACACCTTC
TRBJ1-3,.,TRBV28,.,CASTRLTRFRDSGNTIYF,TGTGCCAGCACTCGGCTCACGCGATTCAGGGACTCTGGAAACACCATATATTTT
TRBJ2-1,.,TRBV5-1,.,CASSLTDRRVDEQFF,TGCGCCAGCAGCTTGACCGACAGGCGAGTTGATGAGCAGTTCTTC